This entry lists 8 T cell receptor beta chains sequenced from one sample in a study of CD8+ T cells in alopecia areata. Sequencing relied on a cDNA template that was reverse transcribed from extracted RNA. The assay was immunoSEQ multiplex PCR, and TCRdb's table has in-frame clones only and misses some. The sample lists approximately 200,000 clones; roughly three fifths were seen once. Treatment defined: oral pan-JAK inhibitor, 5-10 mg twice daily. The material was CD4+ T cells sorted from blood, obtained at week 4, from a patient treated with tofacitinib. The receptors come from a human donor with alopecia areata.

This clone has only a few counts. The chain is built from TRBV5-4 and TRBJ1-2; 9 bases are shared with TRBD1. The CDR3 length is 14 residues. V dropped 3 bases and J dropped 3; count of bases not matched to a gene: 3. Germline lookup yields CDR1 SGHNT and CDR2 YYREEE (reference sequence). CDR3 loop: CASSWDREHYGYTF. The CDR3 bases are TGTGCCAGCAGCTGGGACAGGGAACACTATGGCTACACCTTC.

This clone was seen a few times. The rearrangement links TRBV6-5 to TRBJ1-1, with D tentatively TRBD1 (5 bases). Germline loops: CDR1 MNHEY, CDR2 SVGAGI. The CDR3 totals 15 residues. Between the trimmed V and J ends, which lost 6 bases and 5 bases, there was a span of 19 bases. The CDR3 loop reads CASSSGEGQGTEAFF. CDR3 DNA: TGTGCCAGCAGCTCGGGGGAGGGCCAAGGTACTGAAGCTTTCTTT.

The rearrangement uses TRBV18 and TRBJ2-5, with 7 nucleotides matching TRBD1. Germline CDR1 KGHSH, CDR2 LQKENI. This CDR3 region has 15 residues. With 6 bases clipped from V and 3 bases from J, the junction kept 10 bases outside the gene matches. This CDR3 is CASSQPGTAKETQYF. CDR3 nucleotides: TGTGCCAGCTCGCAACCCGGGACAGCCAAAGAGACCCAGTACTTC.

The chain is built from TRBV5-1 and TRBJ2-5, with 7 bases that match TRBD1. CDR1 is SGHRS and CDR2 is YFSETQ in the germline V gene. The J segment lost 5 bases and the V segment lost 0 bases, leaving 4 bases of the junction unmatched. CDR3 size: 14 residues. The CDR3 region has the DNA TGCGCCAGCAGCTTGGAAGGACAGGTCGAGACCCAGTACTTC. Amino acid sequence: CASSLEGQVETQYF.

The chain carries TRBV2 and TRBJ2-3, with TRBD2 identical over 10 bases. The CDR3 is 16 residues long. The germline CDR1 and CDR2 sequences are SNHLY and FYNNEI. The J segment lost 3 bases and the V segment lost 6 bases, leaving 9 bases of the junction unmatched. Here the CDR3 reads CASSRKTSGATDTQYF. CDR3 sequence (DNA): TGTGCCAGCAGCCGAAAAACTAGCGGGGCTACAGATACGCAGTATTTT.

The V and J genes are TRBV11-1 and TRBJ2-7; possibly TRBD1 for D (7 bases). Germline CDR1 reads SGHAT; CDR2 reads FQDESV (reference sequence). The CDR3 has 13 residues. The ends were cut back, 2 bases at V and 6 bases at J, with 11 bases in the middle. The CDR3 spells CASSLNRGGEQYF. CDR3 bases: TGTGCCAGCAGCTTAAACAGGGGAGGCGAGCAGTACTTC.

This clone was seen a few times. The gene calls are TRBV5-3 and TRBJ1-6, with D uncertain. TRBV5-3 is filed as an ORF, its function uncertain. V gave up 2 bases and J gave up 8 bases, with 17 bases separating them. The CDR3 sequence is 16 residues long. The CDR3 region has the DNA TGTGCCAGAAGCTTTTCAGACGGCCAAATGGATTCACCCCTCCACTTT. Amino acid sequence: CARSFSDGQMDSPLHF.

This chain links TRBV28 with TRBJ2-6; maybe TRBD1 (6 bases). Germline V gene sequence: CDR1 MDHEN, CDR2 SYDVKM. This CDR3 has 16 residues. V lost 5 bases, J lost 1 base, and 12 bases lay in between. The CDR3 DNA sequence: TGTGCCAGCAGTAAACCCGGACAGTCTGGGGCCAACGTCCTGACTTTC. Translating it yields CASSKPGQSGANVLTF.